This T cell receptor (beta chain) was sequenced for a study of T cell changes during pregnancy in multiple sclerosis. The protocol was immunoSEQ multiplex PCR, while the TCRdb copy is restricted to in-frame clones and leaves out a portion. Among 90,000 to 130,000 clones listed, 80% to 95% were seen once. Germline-derived CDR1 and CDR2 are SGDLS and YYNGEE. This CDR3 is 13 amino acids long. The germline V and J ends were trimmed by 0 bases and 4 bases, with 6 bases remaining between them. The sample in question was peripheral blood, obtained in the third trimester of pregnancy. The receptor was derived from a female donor with multiple sclerosis, enrolled in a pregnancy study. This chain joins TRBV9 and TRBJ2-3; D remains unclear. This CDR3 is CASSVVSADTQYF. In nucleotides, the CDR3 is TGTGCCAGCAGCGTAGTCTCCGCAGATACGCAGTATTTT.